This TCR beta chain was captured in a study of blood T cell repertoires in COVID-19 (TCRdb year 2020). Study-level background: Samples covering the acute and convalescent phases of COVID-19 were provided by collaborators in the United States, Italy and Spain. The prospective study material was composed of cDNA or gDNA derived from T cells, B-cell-depleted T cells, or PBMCs. Deeply sampled blood TCRbeta repertoires from subjects exposed to, actively infected with, or recovered from COVID-19 were included in the dataset. A freely available public database, intended as a resource for researchers studying the immune response to SARS-CoV-2, is where the repertoires were released. The samples were drawn from two sources: the first 160 participants of the ongoing ImmuneRACE study, and 1,000 to 1,500 subjects contributed by 6 global collaborators. Nearly every sample came with metadata listing a de-identified subject ID, COVID-19 status, age in years and sex. HLA class I and class II types, where available, came from metadata supplied by the sample provider rather than from assay-based typing. General conclusions and limits of the study: The amount of clinical and demographic metadata varied by source and participant and was provided uncurated.

TCRbeta CDR3 regions were amplified from genomic DNA using the immunoSEQ Assay, a bias-controlled multiplex PCR. In the paper's pipeline: The number of nucleated cells in each sample was estimated by amplification of reference gene primers within the assay. To quantify the absolute abundance of each unique TCRbeta CDR3 rearrangement, sequence reads were collapsed and filtered. For each sample, productive Simpson clonality was calculated as the square root of Simpson's diversity index over productive rearrangements. TCRdb took this table from immuneACCESS and kept in-frame rearrangements with V and J called. Such tables lack part of the clones; where checked against another copy, unresolved V genes explain under half of the gap, and the rest is unexplained. V and J calls plus clone size are reproduced from that table; the DNA served to infer D and trimming. The table for this sample lists about 230,000 clones; approximately 80% of them were counted only once. Clones ranked in the top ten supply just under 7.5% of the sample.

Whole blood was collected in K2EDTA tubes by collaborating institutions according to the institutions' own protocols. For TCRbeta analysis, collaborators shipped samples in one of three forms: frozen whole blood, isolated PBMCs, or DNA extracted from either of those sample types. Concerning this clone: There is no known antigen for this receptor. No clone much larger than this one lies a single base away; base qualities are absent.

Sequences were obtained from peripheral blood. The TCR sequence derives from a woman aged 50 to 60 with acute or convalescent COVID-19.

This receptor carries the CDR3 CASRGRTRTSTDTQYF. The DNA sequence is as follows: TGTGCCAGCAGGGGGAGGACACGAACTAGCACAGATACGCAGTATTTT. The V and J genes are TRBV27 and TRBJ2-3; the D gene is perhaps TRBD2, from 6 matching bases. The CDR3, from cysteine to phenylalanine, totals 16 residues. Only the CDR3 region is kept as DNA, spanning 48 bases read in frame from base 1. Relative to germline, V is 6 bases shorter and J is 0 bases shorter, with 16 bases between their ends. The germline V gene (reference sequence) sets CDR1 to MNHEY and CDR2 to SMNVEV.